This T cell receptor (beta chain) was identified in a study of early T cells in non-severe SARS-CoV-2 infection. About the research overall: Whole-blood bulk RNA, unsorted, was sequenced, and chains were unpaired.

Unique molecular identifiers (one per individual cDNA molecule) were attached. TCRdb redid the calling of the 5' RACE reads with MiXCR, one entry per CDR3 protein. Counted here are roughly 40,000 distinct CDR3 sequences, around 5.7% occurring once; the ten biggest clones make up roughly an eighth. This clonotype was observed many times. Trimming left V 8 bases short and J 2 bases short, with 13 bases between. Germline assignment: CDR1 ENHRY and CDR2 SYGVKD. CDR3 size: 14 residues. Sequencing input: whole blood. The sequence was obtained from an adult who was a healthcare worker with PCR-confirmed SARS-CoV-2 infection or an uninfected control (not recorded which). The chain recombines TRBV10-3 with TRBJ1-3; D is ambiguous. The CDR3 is CAIGQWGTGNTIYF. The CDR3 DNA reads TGTGCCATCGGGCAGTGGGGAACTGGAAACACCATATATTTT.